A selection of T cell receptor beta chains follows, all from one sample in a study of vaccination effects on CD4 cells after COVID-19. Sequencing used immunoSEQ multiplex PCR; TCRdb keeps in-frame clones, though not all of them. This sample has around 47,000 clones, with around 70% found just once. No antigens are known for them. The starting material was CD4+ T cells from PBMCs cultured without peptide, obtained after COVID-19 vaccination. The receptors derive from a human donor who received a COVID-19 vaccine. The CDR3 runs from the conserved cysteine through the conserved F or W. The D gene is left open where the match is weak. Clone size, where shown, is once, few, many, or a class for clones that have expanded.

v_gene: TRBV6-5
abundance: NA
d_gene: TRBD1
j_gene: TRBJ1-3
CDR3nt: TGTGCCAGCAGCCGACAGGGATCCTCTGGAAACACCATATATTTT
CDR3aa: CASSRQGSSGNTIYF

v_gene: TRBV6-5
abundance: few
d_gene: NA
j_gene: TRBJ1-1
CDR3nt: TGTGCCAGCAGTTACTCTCGGGATACTGAAGCTTTCTTT
CDR3aa: CASSYSRDTEAFF

v_gene: TRBV6-5
abundance: NA
d_gene: TRBD2
j_gene: TRBJ2-7
CDR3nt: TGTGCCAGCACGCTAGCGGGGCCCGAGCAGTACTTC
CDR3aa: CASTLAGPEQYF

v_gene: TRBV5-1
abundance: NA
d_gene: NA
j_gene: TRBJ2-1
CDR3nt: TGCGCCAGCACCTTTGACTATCTCTACAATGAGCAGTTCTTC
CDR3aa: CASTFDYLYNEQFF

v_gene: TRBV7-2
abundance: NA
d_gene: TRBD2
j_gene: TRBJ2-5
CDR3nt: TGTGCCAGCAGCTTAGGGGCGGGGGGGCTTGGAAAGACCCAGTACTTC
CDR3aa: CASSLGAGGLGKTQYF

v_gene: TRBV7-2
abundance: NA
d_gene: TRBD1
j_gene: TRBJ1-6
CDR3nt: TGTGCCAGCAGCTTTTTCGGACAGGGGGCTTCACCCCTCCACTTT
CDR3aa: CASSFFGQGASPLHF

v_gene: TRBV5-6
abundance: NA
d_gene: NA
j_gene: TRBJ1-1
CDR3nt: TGTGCCAGCAGTTCCCTCCAGATACGGTGGGCTTTCTTT
CDR3aa: CASSSLQIRWAFF

v_gene: TRBV27
abundance: NA
d_gene: TRBD2
j_gene: TRBJ2-5
CDR3nt: TGTGCCAGCATGTCTAGCGGGGGCCAAGAGACCCAGTACTTC
CDR3aa: CASMSSGGQETQYF

v_gene: TRBV2
abundance: NA
d_gene: NA
j_gene: TRBJ2-3
CDR3nt: TGTGCCAGCAGTGCAGGGGAAGGCGGGAGTAATACGCAGTATTTT
CDR3aa: CASSAGEGGSNTQYF

v_gene: TRBV12-3/TRBV12-4
abundance: NA
d_gene: NA
j_gene: TRBJ2-7
CDR3nt: TGTGCCAGTAAAGGAGAGGGCTACGAGCAGTACTTC
CDR3aa: CASKGEGYEQYF

v_gene: TRBV9
abundance: NA
d_gene: NA
j_gene: TRBJ2-3
CDR3nt: TGTGCCAGCAGCGTATTATACGATACGCAGTATTTT
CDR3aa: CASSVLYDTQYF

v_gene: TRBV6-5
abundance: once
d_gene: NA
j_gene: TRBJ1-1
CDR3nt: TGTGCCAGCAGGGACGGACCTCTGGAAGCTTTCTTT
CDR3aa: CASRDGPLEAFF

v_gene: TRBV6-6
abundance: NA
d_gene: NA
j_gene: TRBJ1-2
CDR3nt: TGTGCCAGCAGGCCCCTCGGCTATGGCTACACCTTC
CDR3aa: CASRPLGYGYTF

v_gene: TRBV5-6
abundance: NA
d_gene: TRBD2
j_gene: TRBJ2-2
CDR3nt: TGTGCCAGCAGCTTGGTGCTAGCGGGCACTTTAACCGGGGAGCTGTTTTTT
CDR3aa: CASSLVLAGTLTGELFF

v_gene: TRBV27
abundance: NA
d_gene: NA
j_gene: TRBJ1-5
CDR3nt: TGTGCCAGCAGAAGAAGCGACCATCAGCCCCAGCATTTT
CDR3aa: CASRRSDHQPQHF

v_gene: TRBV18
abundance: NA
d_gene: TRBD1
j_gene: TRBJ1-2
CDR3nt: TGTGCCAGCTCACCACTCGGACAGGGGGCTTATGGCTACACCTTC
CDR3aa: CASSPLGQGAYGYTF

v_gene: TRBV6-2/TRBV6-3
abundance: NA
d_gene: TRBD1
j_gene: TRBJ2-7
CDR3nt: TGTGCCAGCAGTCAGACGGGACAGGGGGCTTACGAGCAGTACTTC
CDR3aa: CASSQTGQGAYEQYF

v_gene: TRBV21-1
abundance: NA
d_gene: NA
j_gene: TRBJ2-7
CDR3nt: TGTGCCAGCGCCTCGAGTGGGACTGTTTTTTACGAGCAGTACTTC
CDR3aa: CASASSGTVFYEQYF

v_gene: TRBV11-2
abundance: NA
d_gene: NA
j_gene: TRBJ2-5
CDR3nt: TGTGCCAGCAGCTTAGCGCCGACCCAATCAGGGGAGACCCAGTACTTC
CDR3aa: CASSLAPTQSGETQYF

v_gene: TRBV7-9
abundance: NA
d_gene: NA
j_gene: TRBJ1-1
CDR3nt: TGTGCCAGCAGCTCACAGGGCCGGACCACTGAAGCTTTCTTT
CDR3aa: CASSSQGRTTEAFF

v_gene: TRBV6-5
abundance: NA
d_gene: NA
j_gene: TRBJ2-1
CDR3nt: TGTGCCAGCAGACCGACTAGTGCGTACAATGAGCAGTTCTTC
CDR3aa: CASRPTSAYNEQFF

v_gene: TRBV4-2
abundance: few
d_gene: NA
j_gene: TRBJ1-1
CDR3nt: TGTGCCAGCAGCCAAGATGAAACAGGAGGGACTGAAGCTTTCTTT
CDR3aa: CASSQDETGGTEAFF

v_gene: TRBV5-4
abundance: NA
d_gene: NA
j_gene: TRBJ2-3
CDR3nt: TGTGCCAGCAGCTTGGGGGGCGGTAGCACAGATACGCAGTATTTT
CDR3aa: CASSLGGGSTDTQYF

v_gene: TRBV7-6
abundance: NA
d_gene: NA
j_gene: TRBJ2-1
CDR3nt: TGTGCCAGCAGCTTAGATACTACTAGTTCCAGTGAGCAGTTCTTC
CDR3aa: CASSLDTTSSSEQFF

v_gene: TRBV27
abundance: NA
d_gene: TRBD1
j_gene: TRBJ1-2
CDR3nt: TGTGCCAGCAGCCTGGGACAGGGTCGCTATGGCTACACCTTC
CDR3aa: CASSLGQGRYGYTF